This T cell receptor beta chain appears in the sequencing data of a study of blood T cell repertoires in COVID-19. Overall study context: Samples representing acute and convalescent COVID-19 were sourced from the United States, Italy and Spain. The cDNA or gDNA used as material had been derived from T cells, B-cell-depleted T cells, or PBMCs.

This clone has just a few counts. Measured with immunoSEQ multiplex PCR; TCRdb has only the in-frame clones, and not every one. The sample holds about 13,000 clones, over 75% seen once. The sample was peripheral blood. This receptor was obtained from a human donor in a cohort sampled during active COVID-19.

Here the CDR3 DNA reads TGTGCCAGCAGAGGAGACAGGGGAGAGGAAAAACTGTTTTTT. Encoded protein: CASRGDRGEEKLFF. The rearrangement links TRBV2 to TRBJ1-4, with 8 positions matching TRBD1. The length of the CDR3 is 14 residues. V dropped 6 bases and J dropped 8; count of bases not matched to a gene: 8. CDR1 is SNHLY and CDR2 is FYNNEI in the germline V gene.